This entry features one T cell receptor beta chain sequence. The assay was immunoSEQ multiplex PCR, and TCRdb's table has in-frame clones only and misses some. In the table there are roughly 1,000,000 clones, around 78% of which are singletons. The sample originates from a study of shared clonotypes between healthy human individuals. Trimming pared 6 bases from V and 2 bases from J, leaving 10 bases between. This CDR3 is 13 amino acids long. The V gene's germline CDR1 is LNHDA and CDR2 SQIVND (reference sequence). The study drew its donors from healthy HIV-negative adults without recent acute infections or vaccinations.

The chain is built from TRBV19 and TRBJ1-2, with TRBD1 as a possible D gene (5 bases). Sequenced: memory CD4+ T cells from PBMCs. Subset described: CD45RA-negative fraction. The receptor was derived from a young man in good health. Some clones in this sample may be carry-over from other donors' samples. CDR3 region: CASRGTANYGYTF. The CDR3 DNA sequence: TGTGCCAGTAGAGGGACCGCCAACTATGGCTACACCTTC.